This TCR beta chain was captured by sequencing in a study of blood T cell repertoires in COVID-19 (dated by TCRdb to 2018 to 2020). At the level of the whole study: The collaborator samples originated in the United States, Italy and Spain and spanned the acute and convalescent phases of COVID-19. The material from the prospective study consisted of cDNA or gDNA derived from T cells, B-cell-depleted T cells, or PBMCs. Deeply sampled blood TCRbeta repertoires from subjects exposed to, actively infected with, or recovered from COVID-19 were included in the dataset. A freely available public database, intended as a resource for researchers studying the immune response to SARS-CoV-2, is where the repertoires were released. The samples were drawn from two sources: the first 160 participants of the ongoing ImmuneRACE study, and 1,000 to 1,500 subjects contributed by 6 global collaborators. A de-identified subject ID, COVID-19 status, age in years and sex were almost always included in the sample metadata. Where HLA class I and class II types were available, the types were taken from metadata supplied by the sample provider, not from assay-based typing. Overall study results and their limits: The quantity of clinical and demographic metadata differed by source and by participant and was supplied without curation.

There are 15 amino acids in the CDR3, from cysteine to phenylalanine inclusive. The entry retains the CDR3 DNA only, 45 bases that are in frame from base 1. From V the trimming removes 4 bases and from J it removes 10 bases, while the gene matches leave 10 bases of the junction unaccounted for. CDR1 LGHNA and CDR2 YSLEER are derived from the germline V gene. Enrolling through a virtual design, the prospective study's participants ranged in age from about 18 to 89 years and lived across about two dozen United States geographic areas. In the prospective study, participants were assigned to cohorts based on the clinical history participants reported in a screening survey and a study questionnaire. Exposed participants had been in contact, within 2 weeks of entering the study, with a person who had a PCR-confirmed or clinician-diagnosed case of COVID-19. Mobile phlebotomists in the prospective study collected whole blood, serum and a nasopharyngeal or oropharyngeal swab from every participant. Over an approximately 2-month period, participants in the prospective study had the option of providing additional blood draws and questionnaires. Prospective study blood samples were shipped either frozen or at room temperature before DNA extraction.

The immunoSEQ Assay, a bias-controlled multiplex PCR, was used to amplify TCRbeta CDR3 regions from genomic DNA. The original methods were these. Nucleated cell counts per sample were estimated from amplification of reference gene primers within the assay. To quantify the absolute abundance of each unique TCRbeta CDR3 rearrangement, sequence reads were collapsed and filtered. For each sample, productive Simpson clonality was calculated as the square root of Simpson's diversity index over productive rearrangements. TCRdb holds this immuneACCESS table with in-frame rearrangements only. Some clones are missing; in checked studies, unresolved V genes explain under half, and the rest has no known cause. V and J calls and clone size are as listed in that table; D and trimming were resolved from the DNA. Within this sample are 400,000 to 500,000 clones, with more than 70% of them counted one time only. The ten largest clones represent 1.4% of the sample.

Concerning this clone itself: It lacks a known antigen. No qualities accompany the bases; no much larger clone lies one base away.

Sequenced input: PBMCs or T cells enriched from blood (not recorded which). The TCR originated in a woman under 30 who had been exposed to COVID-19. Recombination joined TRBV4-3 with TRBJ1-6; TRBD1 aligns with 7 central bases. The sequence in DNA is TGCGCCAGCAGCCGTCGGACAGGCTATTCGTCACCCCTCCACTTT. The resulting protein is CASSRRTGYSSPLHF.